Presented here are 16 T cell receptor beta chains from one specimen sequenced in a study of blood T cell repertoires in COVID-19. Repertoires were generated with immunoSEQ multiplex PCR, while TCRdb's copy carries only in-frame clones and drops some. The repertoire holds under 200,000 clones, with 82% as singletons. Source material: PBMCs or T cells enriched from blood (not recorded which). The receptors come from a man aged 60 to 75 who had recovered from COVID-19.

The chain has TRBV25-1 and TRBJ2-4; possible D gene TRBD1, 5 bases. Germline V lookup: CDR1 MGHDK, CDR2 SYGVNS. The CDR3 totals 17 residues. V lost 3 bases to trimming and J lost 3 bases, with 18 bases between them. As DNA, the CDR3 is TGTGCCAGCAGTGACAGGGTTTGGGATGGCATCAAAAACATTCAGTACTTC. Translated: CASSDRVWDGIKNIQYF.

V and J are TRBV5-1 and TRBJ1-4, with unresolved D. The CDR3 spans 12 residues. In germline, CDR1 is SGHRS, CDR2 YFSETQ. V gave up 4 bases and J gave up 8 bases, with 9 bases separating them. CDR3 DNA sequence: TGCGCCAGCAGCCCCCCGGGAGAAAAACTGTTTTTT. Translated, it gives CASSPPGEKLFF.

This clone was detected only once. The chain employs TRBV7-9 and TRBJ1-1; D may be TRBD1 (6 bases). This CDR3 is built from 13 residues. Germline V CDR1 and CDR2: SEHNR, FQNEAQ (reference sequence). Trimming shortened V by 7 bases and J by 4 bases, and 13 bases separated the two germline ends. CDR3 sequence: CASTSRGVTEAFF. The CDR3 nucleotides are TGTGCCAGCACCTCCAGGGGAGTCACTGAAGCTTTCTTT.

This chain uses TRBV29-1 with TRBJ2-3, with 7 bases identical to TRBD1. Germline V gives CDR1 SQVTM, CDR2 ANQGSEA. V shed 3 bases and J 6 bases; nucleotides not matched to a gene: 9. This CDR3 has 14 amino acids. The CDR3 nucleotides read TGCAGCGTTGAGCCGGGACAGCCCCATGATACGCAGTATTTT. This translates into CSVEPGQPHDTQYF.

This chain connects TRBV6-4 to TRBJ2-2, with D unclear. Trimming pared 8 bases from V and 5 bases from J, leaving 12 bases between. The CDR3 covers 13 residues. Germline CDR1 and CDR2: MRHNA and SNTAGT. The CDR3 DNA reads TGTGCCAGCCGCGCGGATCTGACCGGGGAGCTGTTTTTT. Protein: CASRADLTGELFF.

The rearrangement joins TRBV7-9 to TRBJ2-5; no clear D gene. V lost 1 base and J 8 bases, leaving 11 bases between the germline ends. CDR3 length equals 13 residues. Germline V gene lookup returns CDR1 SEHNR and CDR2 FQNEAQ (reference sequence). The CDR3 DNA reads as TGTGCCAGCAGCTTAGTGAGAGGCGGAACCCAGTACTTC. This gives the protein CASSLVRGGTQYF.

In DNA, the CDR3 is TGTGCCAGCAATTTCCAGGGGAACACTGAAGCTTTCTTT. It encodes CASNFQGNTEAFF. This chain joins TRBV2 and TRBJ1-1; tentative D call: TRBD1 (5 bases). Germline V gives CDR1 SNHLY, CDR2 FYNNEI. V gave up 7 bases and J gave up 1 base, with 10 bases separating them. This CDR3 has 13 amino acids.

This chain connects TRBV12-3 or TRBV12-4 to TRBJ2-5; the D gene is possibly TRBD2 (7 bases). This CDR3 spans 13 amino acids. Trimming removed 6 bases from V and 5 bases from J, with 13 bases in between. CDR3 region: CASSSGRGETQYF. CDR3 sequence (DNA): TGTGCCAGCAGCTCAGGGAGGGGGGAGACCCAGTACTTC.

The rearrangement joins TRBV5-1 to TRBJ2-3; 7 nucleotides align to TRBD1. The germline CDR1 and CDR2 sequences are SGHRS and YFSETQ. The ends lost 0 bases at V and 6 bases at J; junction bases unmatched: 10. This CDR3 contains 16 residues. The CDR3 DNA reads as TGCGCCAGCAGCTTGGGAGGGGGCTTTAGGATGGATACGCAGTATTTT. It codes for CASSLGGGFRMDTQYF.

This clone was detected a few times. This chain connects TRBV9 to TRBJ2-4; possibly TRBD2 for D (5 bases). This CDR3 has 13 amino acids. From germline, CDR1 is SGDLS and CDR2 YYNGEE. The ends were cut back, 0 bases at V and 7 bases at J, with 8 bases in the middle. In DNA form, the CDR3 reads TGTGCCAGCAGCGTAGGGTCGGGGAACATTCAGTACTTC. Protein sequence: CASSVGSGNIQYF.

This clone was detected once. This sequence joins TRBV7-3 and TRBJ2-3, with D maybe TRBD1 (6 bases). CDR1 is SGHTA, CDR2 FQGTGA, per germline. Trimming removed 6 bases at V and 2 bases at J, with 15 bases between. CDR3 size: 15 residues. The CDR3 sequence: CASSNSSGVTDTQYF. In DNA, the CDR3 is TGTGCCAGCAGTAACAGCTCAGGGGTCACAGATACGCAGTATTTT. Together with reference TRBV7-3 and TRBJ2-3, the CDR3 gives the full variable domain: GAGVSQTPSNKVTEKGKYVELRCDPISGHTALYWYRQSLGQGPEFLIYFQGTGAADDSGLPNDRFFAVRPEGSVSTLKIQRTERGDSAVYLCASSNSSGVTDTQYFGPGTRLTVL.

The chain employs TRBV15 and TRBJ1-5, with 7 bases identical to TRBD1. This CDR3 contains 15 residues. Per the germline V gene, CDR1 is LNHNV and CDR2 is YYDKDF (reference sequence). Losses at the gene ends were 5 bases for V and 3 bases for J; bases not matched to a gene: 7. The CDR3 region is CATSGHGTDNQPQHF. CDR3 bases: TGTGCCACCAGCGGGCACGGGACAGACAATCAGCCCCAGCATTTT.

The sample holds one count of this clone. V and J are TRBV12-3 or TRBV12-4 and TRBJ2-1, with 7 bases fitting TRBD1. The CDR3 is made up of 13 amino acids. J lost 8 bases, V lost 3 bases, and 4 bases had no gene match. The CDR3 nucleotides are TGTGCCAGCAGTTTCTCACAGGGGTATGAGCAGTTCTTC. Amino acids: CASSFSQGYEQFF.

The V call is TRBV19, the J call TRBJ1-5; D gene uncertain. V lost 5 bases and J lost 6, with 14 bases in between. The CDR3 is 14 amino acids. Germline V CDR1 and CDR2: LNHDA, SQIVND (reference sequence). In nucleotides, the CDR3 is TGTGCCAGTAGTCGCCGTCTCAGTTTTCAGCCCCAGCATTTT. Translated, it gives CASSRRLSFQPQHF.

This CDR3 is CSVERGGGGGTDTQYF. Written as DNA, the CDR3 is TGCAGCGTTGAGCGAGGCGGCGGGGGGGGTACAGATACGCAGTATTTT. The gene calls are TRBV29-1 and TRBJ2-3, with 9 positions matching TRBD2. Germline CDR1 and CDR2: SQVTM and ANQGSEA. The CDR3 consists of 16 residues. The junction had 10 bases not matched to a gene; V was cut back by 3 bases and J by 3 bases.

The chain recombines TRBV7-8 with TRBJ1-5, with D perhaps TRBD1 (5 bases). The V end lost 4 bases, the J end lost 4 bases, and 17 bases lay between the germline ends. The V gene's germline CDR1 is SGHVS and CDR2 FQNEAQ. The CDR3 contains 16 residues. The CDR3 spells CASSSRRGQANQPQHF. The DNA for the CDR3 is TGTGCCAGCAGCTCGCGGAGGGGCCAAGCTAATCAGCCCCAGCATTTT.